Included here is one T cell receptor beta chain sequence, with context. Its antigen is unknown. Once extracted for a subset, genomic DNA was divided evenly among several immunoSEQ plates. Method: immunoSEQ multiplex PCR; TCRdb's copy keeps in-frame clones and lacks some. Counted here are roughly 2.5 million clones, more than 90% occurring once; the ten biggest clones make up 0.13% to 0.15%. The sample belongs to a study of shared clonotypes between healthy human individuals. Study-level findings and limits: The study generally estimated greater richness for naive than memory subsets. It was the non-shared clonotypes that had lower generation probabilities than clonotypes shared by all four donors. The small donor group covered limited genetic and exposure diversity.

CDR3 length: 13 residues. V was pared by 5 bases and J by 7 bases, with 17 bases between. Germline V gives CDR1 GTSNPN, CDR2 SVGIG (reference sequence). The V call is TRBV30, the J call TRBJ1-1; D gene unclear. Sample: naive CD4+ T cells sorted from blood. Subset described: CD45RA+ positively selected. The receptor comes from a man aged 18 to 29 in good health. In DNA form, the CDR3 reads TGTGCCTGGGGTCCACACAGCTATAATGAAGCTTTCTTT. Translation: CAWGPHSYNEAFF.